This T cell receptor beta chain came from a study of T cells in Graves' hyperthyroidism and ophthalmopathy. The V and J ends lost 2 bases and 0 bases, in that order; junction bases with no gene match: 3. The CDR3 is 15 residues long. The V gene's germline CDR1 is SGHTA and CDR2 FQGNSA. TCR beta CDR3 region amplification was performed from RNA transcripts. HTBI primers drove first-round RT-PCR of the TCR CDR3. One entry per CDR3 protein results from TCRdb running MiXCR on the multiplex PCR reads. The repertoire holds about 360,000 distinct CDR3 sequences, roughly 13% seen once, with 9.2% in the top ten. This clonotype showed up many times.

This chain connects TRBV7-2 to TRBJ2-7; 8 bases agree with TRBD2. Sample: blood. The clonotype comes from a woman younger than 30 with Graves' hyperthyroidism. The CDR3, as DNA: TGTGCCAGCAGCTTATTCAGCGGGAGCTCCTACGAGCAGTACTTC. Amino acids: CASSLFSGSSYEQYF.